At least ten counts were recorded for the clone carrying this T cell receptor beta chain. What it recognizes is unknown. V lost 10 bases and J lost 0, with 17 bases in between. This CDR3 is built from 15 residues. The source of the sample is a study of T cell repertoires in cytomegalovirus infection. Each CDR3 protein is one row after TCRdb ran MiXCR on the reads. The sample lists approximately 1,000,000 distinct CDR3 sequences; approximately 31% were seen once. Source: cultured CD8+ T cells from PBMCs, taken from culture after CMV antigen stimulation. The clonotype was recovered from a human donor in good health (CMV status not recorded). Some clones in this sample may be carry-over from other donors' samples. J is TRBJ2-3 and V is TRBV12-3 or TRBV12-4; D gene unclear. CDR3 protein: CAIQLQFSSTDTQYF. CDR3 DNA sequence: TGTGCCATCCAGTTACAGTTTTCTAGCACAGATACGCAGTATTTT.